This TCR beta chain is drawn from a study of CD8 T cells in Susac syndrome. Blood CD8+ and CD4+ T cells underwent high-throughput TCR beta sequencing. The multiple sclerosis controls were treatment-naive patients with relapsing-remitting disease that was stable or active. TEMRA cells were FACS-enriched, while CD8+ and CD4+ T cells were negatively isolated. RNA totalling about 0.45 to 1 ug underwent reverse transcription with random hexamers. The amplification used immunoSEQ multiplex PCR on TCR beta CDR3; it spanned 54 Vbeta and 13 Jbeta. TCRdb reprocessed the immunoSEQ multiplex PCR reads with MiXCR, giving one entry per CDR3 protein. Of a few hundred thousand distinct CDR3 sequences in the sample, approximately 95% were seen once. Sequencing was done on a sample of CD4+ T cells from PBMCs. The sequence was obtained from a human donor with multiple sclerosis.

CDR3 region: CASSYERGTEAFF. DNA of the CDR3: TGTGCCAGCAGTTACGAGCGGGGCACTGAAGCTTTCTTT. The V and J genes are TRBV6-5 and TRBJ1-1; D is unclear. Trimming cost V 2 bases and J 4 bases, with 8 bases left between them. This CDR3 spans 13 amino acids. Per the germline V gene, CDR1 is MNHEY and CDR2 is SVGAGI.